This note documents a single TCR beta chain sequence. This record comes from a study of blood T cell repertoires in COVID-19. Overall study context: Collection of acute and convalescent COVID-19 samples took place in the United States, Italy and Spain. The cDNA or gDNA used as material had been derived from T cells, B-cell-depleted T cells, or PBMCs.

This CDR3 contains 17 residues. CDR1 LNHDA and CDR2 SQIVND come from the germline V gene (reference sequence). V gave up 2 bases and J gave up 7 bases; unmatched junction bases: 8. How the authors handled the data: Scientists estimated how many nucleated cells there were by amplifying reference gene primers. Assay used: immunoSEQ multiplex PCR; TCRdb lists only in-frame clones, some missing. The DNA gave D and trimming, while V, J and clone size come from that table. The table has 55,000 to 90,000 clones, about 80% seen once; the top ten hold around 4.4%. The sample was peripheral blood. This TCR derives from a woman aged 60-75 years with acute or convalescent COVID-19. The gene calls are TRBV19 and TRBJ1-6; 10 bases match TRBD1. CDR3 in DNA: TGTGCCAGTAGTATAACCGGGACAGGGGTGCTGAATTCACCCCTCCACTTT. Its translation: CASSITGTGVLNSPLHF.